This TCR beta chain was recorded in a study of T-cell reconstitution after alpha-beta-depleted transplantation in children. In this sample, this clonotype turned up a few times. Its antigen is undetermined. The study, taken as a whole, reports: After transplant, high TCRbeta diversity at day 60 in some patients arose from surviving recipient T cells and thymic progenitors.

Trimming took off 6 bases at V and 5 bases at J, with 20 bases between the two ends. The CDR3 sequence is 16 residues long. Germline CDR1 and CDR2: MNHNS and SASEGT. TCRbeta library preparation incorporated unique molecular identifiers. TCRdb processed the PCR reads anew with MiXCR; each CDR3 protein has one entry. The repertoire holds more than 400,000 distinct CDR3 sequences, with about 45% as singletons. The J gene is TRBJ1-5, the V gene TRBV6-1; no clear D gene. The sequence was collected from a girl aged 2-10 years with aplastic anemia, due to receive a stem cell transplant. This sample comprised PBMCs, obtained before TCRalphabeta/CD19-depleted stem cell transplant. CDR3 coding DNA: TGTGCCAGCAGCCTCCCCGCCCAATACAACGATCAGCCCCAGCATTTT. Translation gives CASSLPAQYNDQPQHF.